This is a list of T cell receptor beta chains from one sample in a study of blood T cell repertoires in COVID-19. The data were produced by immunoSEQ multiplex PCR, yet TCRdb's version contains in-frame clones alone and is incomplete. In the table there are around 65,000 clones, 75% to 85% of which are singletons. Source material: peripheral blood. The source of these receptors is a human donor in a cohort sampled during active COVID-19. The CDR3 runs from the conserved cysteine through the conserved F or W. Each record gives: clone size, D gene, CDR3 length, V gene, J gene, CDR3 protein, CDR3 DNA. A D gene is named only where the DNA matches it firmly. Rows may omit the clone size; those that give it use once, few, many or a size class.

size: .
D: TRBD1
length: 20
V: TRBV6-1
J: TRBJ1-5
CDR3: CASSEVYKGTVPVSNQPQHF
DNA: TGTGCCAGCAGTGAAGTTTACAAGGGGACAGTTCCGGTTAGCAATCAGCCCCAGCATTTT

size: .
D: .
length: 13
V: TRBV28
J: TRBJ1-5
CDR3: CASSLQLGQPQHF
DNA: TGTGCCAGCAGTCTACAGTTAGGTCAGCCCCAGCATTTT

size: .
D: .
length: 13
V: TRBV19
J: TRBJ1-6
CDR3: CASSNSNNSPLHF
DNA: TGTGCCAGTAGTAACAGCAATAATTCACCCCTCCACTTT

size: few
D: .
length: 14
V: TRBV18
J: TRBJ2-2
CDR3: CASSPGQNTGELFF
DNA: TGTGCCAGCTCACCGGGACAAAACACCGGGGAGCTGTTTTTT

size: .
D: TRBD2
length: 17
V: TRBV19
J: TRBJ2-1
CDR3: CASSIDGRTSSYNEQFF
DNA: TGTGCCAGTAGTATAGACGGGAGGACCAGCTCCTACAATGAGCAGTTCTTC

size: .
D: TRBD1
length: 16
V: TRBV19
J: TRBJ1-5
CDR3: CATSKGQLNINQPQHF
DNA: TGTGCCACTTCCAAGGGACAGCTTAATATCAATCAGCCCCAGCATTTT

size: few
D: TRBD1
length: 13
V: TRBV5-4
J: TRBJ2-7
CDR3: CAFQGQNSYEQYF
DNA: TGTGCCTTCCAGGGACAGAACTCCTACGAGCAGTACTTC

size: .
D: .
length: 10
V: TRBV20-1
J: TRBJ1-5
CDR3: CSVGRQPQHF
DNA: TGCAGTGTGGGGCGCCAGCCCCAGCATTTT

size: once
D: TRBD1
length: 13
V: TRBV28
J: TRBJ1-3
CDR3: CASSDRAGNTIYF
DNA: TGTGCCAGCAGCGACAGGGCTGGAAACACCATATATTTT

size: once
D: .
length: 15
V: TRBV3-1/TRBV3-2
J: TRBJ1-6
CDR3: CASSHTDSNNSPLHF
DNA: TGTGCCAGCAGCCACACCGACAGTAATAATTCACCCCTCCACTTT

size: .
D: .
length: 11
V: TRBV12-3/TRBV12-4
J: TRBJ2-1
CDR3: CASSRSSEQFF
DNA: TGTGCCAGCAGCCGATCGAGTGAGCAGTTCTTC

size: .
D: .
length: 14
V: TRBV2
J: TRBJ1-2
CDR3: CASSEATASGGYTF
DNA: TGTGCCAGCAGTGAAGCCACTGCATCAGGGGGCTACACCTTC

size: .
D: .
length: 13
V: TRBV11-2
J: TRBJ2-5
CDR3: CASSLGGEETQYF
DNA: TGTGCCAGCAGCTTAGGGGGCGAAGAGACCCAGTACTTC

size: .
D: .
length: 12
V: TRBV29-1
J: TRBJ2-7
CDR3: CSVEKEAYEQYF
DNA: TGCAGCGTTGAAAAGGAGGCCTACGAGCAGTACTTC

size: .
D: .
length: 13
V: TRBV6-5
J: TRBJ2-4
CDR3: CASSYSQGNIQYF
DNA: TGTGCCAGCAGTTACTCTCAGGGAAACATTCAGTACTTC

size: .
D: .
length: 15
V: TRBV6-6
J: TRBJ2-7
CDR3: CASTPTYGRRDEQYF
DNA: TGTGCCAGCACCCCCACCTACGGGAGACGCGACGAGCAGTACTTC

size: .
D: .
length: 13
V: TRBV5-4
J: TRBJ2-7
CDR3: CASSLSGGPEQYF
DNA: TGTGCCAGCAGCTTGTCGGGGGGCCCCGAGCAGTACTTC